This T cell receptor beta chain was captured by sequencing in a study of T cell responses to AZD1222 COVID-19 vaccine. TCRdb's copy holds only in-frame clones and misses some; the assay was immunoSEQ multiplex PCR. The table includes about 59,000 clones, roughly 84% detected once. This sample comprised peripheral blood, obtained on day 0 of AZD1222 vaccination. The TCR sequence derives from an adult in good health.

CDR3 DNA sequence: TGTGCCAGCAGCGTAGGTCTCCGGGTTCAAGAGACCCAGTACTTC. Translated, it gives CASSVGLRVQETQYF. This sequence joins TRBV9 and TRBJ2-5, with D hard to call. CDR3 length: 15 amino acids. CDR1 SGDLS and CDR2 YYNGEE come from the germline V gene. Trimming shortened V by 0 bases and J by 2 bases, and 11 bases separated the two germline ends.